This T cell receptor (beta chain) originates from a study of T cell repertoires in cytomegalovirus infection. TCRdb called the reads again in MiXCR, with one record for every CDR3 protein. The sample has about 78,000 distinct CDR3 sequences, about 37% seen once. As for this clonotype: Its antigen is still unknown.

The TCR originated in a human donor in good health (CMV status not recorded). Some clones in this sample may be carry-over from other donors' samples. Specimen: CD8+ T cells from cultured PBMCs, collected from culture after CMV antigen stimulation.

In DNA, the CDR3 is TGTGCCAGCAGCTTAGTCGCTGACAGGTCGGGCAGCTCTGGCTACACCTTC. This codes for CASSLVADRSGSSGYTF. V is TRBV7-8 and J is TRBJ1-2; D perhaps matches TRBD1 (6 bases). The CDR3 totals 17 residues. The germline CDR1 and CDR2 sequences are SGHVS and FQNEAQ. V was shortened by 1 base and J by 7 bases, with 22 bases between the two germline ends.